These 10 T cell receptor beta chains came from one sample sequenced in a study of T cell changes during pregnancy in multiple sclerosis. Method: immunoSEQ multiplex PCR; TCRdb's copy keeps in-frame clones and lacks some. The table records 39,000 or so clones, almost 95% of them present only once. Source: CD8+ T cells from peripheral blood mononuclear cells, taken in the third trimester of pregnancy. All receptors come from a female donor with multiple sclerosis, enrolled in a pregnancy study.

V gene TRBV19 combines with J gene TRBJ1-2; TRBD1 agrees at 9 bases. The germline V gene encodes CDR1 LNHDA and CDR2 SQIVND (reference sequence). With 4 bases clipped from V and 3 bases from J, the junction kept 3 bases outside the gene matches. This CDR3 comprises 14 residues. This chain's CDR3 is CASSKDRGYYGYTF. The CDR3 DNA reads as TGTGCCAGTAGTAAAGACAGGGGGTACTATGGCTACACCTTC.

V and J are TRBV13 and TRBJ1-1; D is perhaps TRBD1 (6 bases). The germline gives CDR1 PRHDT, CDR2 FYEKMQ (reference sequence). The length of the CDR3 is 14 residues. Trimming removed 1 base from V and 4 bases from J, with 10 bases in between. This CDR3 reads CASSLAVGGTEAFF. CDR3 coding DNA: TGTGCCAGCAGCTTAGCGGTAGGGGGCACTGAAGCTTTCTTT.

The chain recombines TRBV7-6 with TRBJ2-1; TRBD2 aligns across 11 bases. From germline, CDR1 is SGHVS and CDR2 FNYEAQ. The trim removed 5 bases at V and 7 bases at J, leaving 4 bases unmatched. The length of the CDR3 is 14 residues. For the CDR3, the DNA is TGTGCCAGCAGCACTAGCGGGAGAAGAAATGAGCAGTTCTTC. This sequence encodes CASSTSGRRNEQFF. The full variable domain, with the rest looked up from reference TRBV7-6 and TRBJ2-1, is GAGVSQSPRYKVTKRGQDVALRCDPISGHVSLYWYRQALGQGPEFLTYFNYEAQQDKSGLPNDRFSAERPEGSISTLTIQRTEQRDSAMYRCASSTSGRRNEQFFGPGTRLTVL.

This clone is large in the sample. This chain uses TRBV15 with TRBJ1-1; a weak D match, TRBD1 (6 bases). The V end lost 4 bases, the J end lost 5 bases, and 14 bases lay between the germline ends. The V gene's germline CDR1 is LNHNV and CDR2 YYDKDF (reference sequence). The CDR3 is 14 residues long. CDR3 sequence: CATSTLRGGTEAFF. The CDR3 DNA reads TGTGCCACCAGCACCCTCAGGGGTGGGACTGAAGCTTTCTTT.

The CDR3 spells CASSTGSSYEQYF. The DNA for the CDR3 is TGTGCCAGCAGTACAGGGAGCTCCTACGAGCAGTACTTC. V gene TRBV2 combines with J gene TRBJ2-7; D is perhaps TRBD1 (6 bases). The CDR3 length is 13 residues. The germline V and J ends were trimmed by 5 bases and 0 bases, with 8 bases remaining between them. The germline gives CDR1 SNHLY, CDR2 FYNNEI.

The chain joins TRBV5-1 to TRBJ2-1; unclear D gene. The CDR3 totals 15 residues. V was trimmed by 1 base and J by 10 bases, leaving 18 bases between them. Germline V gene sequence: CDR1 SGHRS, CDR2 YFSETQ. The CDR3 region is CASSLSSPRGGEQFF. As DNA, the CDR3 is TGCGCCAGCAGCTTGAGCTCCCCGCGAGGTGGGGAGCAGTTCTTC.

J is TRBJ2-2 and V is TRBV19; unclear D gene. The length of the CDR3 is 14 residues. Germline V CDR1 and CDR2: LNHDA, SQIVND (reference sequence). Trimming took 7 bases from V and 1 from J, leaving 10 bases between them. In nucleotides, the CDR3 is TGTGCCAGTATCTTGGCGGTGAACACCGGGGAGCTGTTTTTT. This translates into CASILAVNTGELFF.

This chain connects TRBV6-4 to TRBJ2-1; 11 nucleotides line up with TRBD2. There are 16 residues in the CDR3. Germline-derived CDR1 and CDR2 are MRHNA and SNTAGT. Germline trimming cut 4 bases from V and 6 bases from J; bases unmatched to any gene: 8. The chain's CDR3 is CASSAIAGGPSNEQFF. In DNA form, the CDR3 reads TGTGCCAGCAGTGCAATAGCGGGAGGGCCTTCCAATGAGCAGTTCTTC.

This clone was counted a single time. The chain joins TRBV11-1 to TRBJ2-1; the match to TRBD2 covers 7 bases. This CDR3 contains 15 residues. Germline V lookup: CDR1 SGHAT, CDR2 FQDESV (reference sequence). J was trimmed by 4 bases and V by 1 base; bases with no gene match: 4. This CDR3 is CASSLVAGVYNEQFF. As DNA, the CDR3 is TGTGCCAGCAGCTTAGTCGCGGGAGTGTACAATGAGCAGTTCTTC.

On this clone: A read error may account for a junction end that differs from germline. The genes are TRBV28 and TRBJ1-5, with 9 bases aligning to TRBD1. The CDR3 is 11 amino acids. CDR1 is MDHEN, CDR2 SYDVKM, per germline. The CDR3 DNA reads TGTGCCAGCAGTATAGGGACAGGGTGGAATTTT. This translates into CASSIGTGWNF.